The present T cell receptor beta chain was sequenced within a study of Graves' ophthalmopathy and Graves' hyperthyroidism. Study-wide background: Peripheral blood (taken before any treatment) was collected at initial diagnosis.

Hyperthyroidism qualified as stable when ophthalmopathy did not develop within 18 months of follow-up. PBMCs were density-gradient isolated from roughly 10 ml fresh blood. This clonotype was seen many times. The CDR3 is 15 residues long. V lost 2 bases and J lost 7, with 18 bases in between. Germline assignment: CDR1 SGHRS and CDR2 YFSETQ. The authors amplified TCR beta CDR3 regions from RNA transcripts. RT-PCR with HTBI primers came first, then second-round multiplex PCR. Via MiXCR, TCRdb re-called the multiplex PCR reads, giving one row per CDR3 protein. Of roughly 39,000 distinct CDR3 sequences in the sample, approximately 55% were seen once.

V usage is TRBV5-1 and J usage is TRBJ1-1; a possible D gene is TRBD1 (5 bases). Specimen: peripheral blood. This receptor was taken from an adult woman with stable Graves' hyperthyroidism. The CDR3 coding sequence is TGCGCCAGCAGCTTCGACAGAGGCCCCCTGAATGAAGCTTTCTTT. Its protein product is CASSFDRGPLNEAFF.